The TCR beta chain under discussion was sequenced for a study of identifying expanded T cells in peripheral blood. Study-wide results and caveats: Clone count variance between approximately 2-week samples rose with total template count.

Healthy donors had no documented immune events, such as infections, while sampled. About this clone: Its antigen is still unknown.

Trimming took 3 bases from V and 4 from J, leaving 11 bases between them. CDR1 and CDR2 from the germline V gene are KGHSH and LQKENI. CDR3 length: 14 residues. The protocol was immunoSEQ multiplex PCR, while the TCRdb copy is restricted to in-frame clones and leaves out a portion. The sample contains tens of thousands of clones, over 80% of which appear only once. Sequencing input: blood. This TCR derives from a person aged 18 to 70 in good health. The chain uses TRBV18 and TRBJ2-3, with TRBD2 as a possible D gene (5 bases). This CDR3 reads CASSPQLGADTQYF. As DNA, the CDR3 is TGTGCCAGCTCACCCCAGTTGGGAGCAGATACGCAGTATTTT.